In this sample, the clone carrying this T cell receptor beta chain turned up a few times. V dropped 5 bases and J dropped 5; count of bases not matched to a gene: 13. The CDR3 has 16 residues. Germline V gives CDR1 MNHEY, CDR2 SMNVEV (reference sequence). Here immunoSEQ multiplex PCR was the method, and the copy in TCRdb shows in-frame clones only, minus some. The top ten clones hold around 2% of a sample with 730,000 or so clones, 72% of them seen once. The sample originates from a study of shared clonotypes between healthy human individuals. This TCR was sampled from a woman aged 25 to 39 in good health. The gene calls are TRBV27 and TRBJ2-7; the match to TRBD1 covers 9 bases. Sequencing was done on a sample of memory CD4+ T cells sorted from blood. Subset noted: CD45RA-negative fraction. CDR3 loop: CASSPIDRGNGDEQYF. The CDR3 DNA sequence: TGTGCCAGCAGTCCCATCGACAGGGGGAACGGCGACGAGCAGTACTTC.